This TCR beta chain was observed in a study of Ad26.COV2.S vaccination and SARS-CoV-2 variants. This clone appeared a single time. Repertoires were generated with immunoSEQ multiplex PCR, while TCRdb's copy carries only in-frame clones and drops some. Of 350,000 to 450,000 clones in the sample, roughly 80% were seen once. Between the trimmed V and J ends, which lost 2 bases and 0 bases, there was a span of 9 bases. Germline loops: CDR1 SGHTA, CDR2 FQGNSA. This CDR3 contains 15 residues. The treatment is: around 19 received Ad26.COV2.S at low or high dose, single or two shots; 5 received placebo; per-sample allocation not given. Repertoires come from day 63 after the first vaccine or placebo injection.

The chain links TRBV7-2 to TRBJ2-3; no clear D. The starting material was peripheral blood, obtained in a trial of Ad26.COV2.S vaccine versus placebo. This clonotype originated in a person between 18 and 65 years old who received the Ad26.COV2.S COVID-19 vaccine or a placebo. CDR3 bases: TGTGCCAGCAGCTTAAGGCCAACTAGCACAGATACGCAGTATTTT. Protein sequence: CASSLRPTSTDTQYF.